Presented here are 32 T cell receptor beta chains from one specimen sequenced in a study of vaccination effects on CD4 cells after COVID-19 (dated by TCRdb to the early 2020s). After around 10 days of culture, CD4+ T cells were isolated with the EasySep CD4+ T cell isolation kit. Their antigens are not known. Preparation of the library involved the immunoSEQ multiplex PCR assay. In its TCRdb copy, this immuneACCESS table keeps in-frame sequences only and misses some clones. Where compared with another copy, unresolved V genes explain less than half of these, and the others have no known cause. For this sample there are about 70,000 clones; approximately 80% appear just once. The top ten hold roughly 2% of the sample. The sample here was CD4+ T cells from PBMCs cultured without peptide, taken before COVID-19 vaccination. These receptors were collected from a human donor who received a COVID-19 vaccine.

The V call is TRBV4-2, the J call TRBJ2-1, with unresolved D. Trimming removed 1 base from V and 0 bases from J, with 10 bases in between. This CDR3 is built from 16 residues. CDR1 is LGHNA, CDR2 YNFKEQ, per germline. The CDR3 nucleotides read TGTGCCAGCAGCCAAGGCGGTCAGATCTCCTACAATGAGCAGTTCTTC. Translated: CASSQGGQISYNEQFF.

As DNA, the CDR3 is TGCGCCAGCAGCCAAGCACACCCCCCCCAGGGAATGGGTAATGAAAAACTGTTTTTT. Residues: CASSQAHPPQGMGNEKLFF. The genes are TRBV4-1 and TRBJ1-4; D may be TRBD1 (5 bases). This CDR3 region has 19 residues. Germline V gene lookup returns CDR1 MGHRA and CDR2 YSYEKL. Trimming removed 1 base from V and 4 bases from J, with 22 bases in between.

The V and J genes are TRBV9 and TRBJ2-6, with TRBD1 as a possible D gene (6 bases). Trimming stripped 2 bases from V and 0 bases from J, with 9 bases between. The CDR3 has 16 residues. Germline values: CDR1 SGDLS, CDR2 YYNGEE. The CDR3 here is CASSVTGTSGANVLTF. CDR3 bases: TGTGCCAGCAGCGTCACAGGGACCTCTGGGGCCAACGTCCTGACTTTC. Supplemented by reference TRBV9 and TRBJ2-6, the full variable domain reads DSGVTQTPKHLITATGQRVTLRCSPRSGDLSVYWYQQSLDQGLQFLIQYYNGEERAKGNILERFSAQQFPDLHSELNLSSLELGDSALYFCASSVTGTSGANVLTFGAGSRLTVL.

The J gene is TRBJ2-5, the V gene TRBV12-5, with TRBD1 as a possible D gene (6 bases). The CDR3 sequence is 18 residues long. Germline values: CDR1 LGHNT, CDR2 FRNRAP. The V gene lost 0 bases and the J gene lost 2 bases, with 19 bases spanning the gap. Written as DNA, the CDR3 is TGTGCTAGTGGTTTGGTATTAGGGGGAAGGGTTGGACAAGAGACCCAGTACTTC. Amino acids: CASGLVLGGRVGQETQYF.

For the CDR3, the DNA is TGTGCCAGCAGCTCGGACAAGATCTACAATGAGCAGTTCTTC. Residues: CASSSDKIYNEQFF. The V call is TRBV7-2, the J call TRBJ2-1; D is possibly TRBD1 (5 bases). Germline assignment: CDR1 SGHTA and CDR2 FQGNSA. The ends were cut back, 4 bases at V and 3 bases at J, with 10 bases in the middle. This CDR3 region has 14 residues.

J is TRBJ1-2 and V is TRBV5-1, with a possible D match to TRBD1 (6 bases). V was pared by 0 bases and J by 6 bases, with 12 bases between. This CDR3 contains 14 residues. Germline V lookup: CDR1 SGHRS, CDR2 YFSETQ. CDR3 DNA sequence: TGCGCCAGCAGCTTGGGTCGGGGGGCTGATGGCTACACCTTC. Its translation: CASSLGRGADGYTF.

This chain joins TRBV7-2 and TRBJ2-3, with 10 bases lining up with TRBD1. The CDR3 covers 15 residues. Trimming cost V 5 bases and J 5 bases; bases outside gene matches: 7. CDR1 is SGHTA and CDR2 is FQGNSA in the germline V gene. The CDR3 spells CASSPRQGAVDTQYF. In DNA form, the CDR3 reads TGTGCCAGCAGCCCCCGACAGGGGGCTGTAGATACGCAGTATTTT. The complete variable domain, with remaining parts taken from reference TRBV7-2 and TRBJ2-3, reads GAGVSQSPSNKVTEKGKDVELRCDPISGHTALYWYRQSLGQGLEFLIYFQGNSAPDKSGLPSDRFSAERTGGSVSTLTIQRTQQEDSAVYLCASSPRQGAVDTQYFGPGTRLTVL.

The CDR3 sequence is CASSEGAGTALNIQYF. The DNA of the CDR3 is TGTGCCAGCAGCGAGGGAGCCGGGACGGCTTTAAACATTCAGTACTTC. The chain links TRBV9 to TRBJ2-4; D tentatively fits TRBD1 or TRBD2 (5 bases each). Trimming cost V 3 bases and J 6 bases, with 19 bases left between them. Per the germline V gene, CDR1 is SGDLS and CDR2 is YYNGEE. The length of the CDR3 is 16 residues. The full variable domain, its missing parts supplied by reference TRBV9 and TRBJ2-4, is DSGVTQTPKHLITATGQRVTLRCSPRSGDLSVYWYQQSLDQGLQFLIQYYNGEERAKGNILERFSAQQFPDLHSELNLSSLELGDSALYFCASSEGAGTALNIQYFGAGTRLSVL.

The V and J genes are TRBV19 and TRBJ1-1, with D possibly being TRBD1 (5 bases). Trimming stripped 3 bases from V and 1 base from J, with 15 bases between. Germline values: CDR1 LNHDA, CDR2 SQIVND (reference sequence). This CDR3 comprises 16 residues. The CDR3 is CASSIPRGAKNTEAFF. The CDR3 nucleotides are TGTGCCAGTAGTATTCCACGCGGGGCCAAGAACACTGAAGCTTTCTTT.

There are a few counts of this clone. This sequence joins TRBV12-3 or TRBV12-4 and TRBJ1-2; D is unclear. Trimming cost V 2 bases and J 8 bases, with 9 bases left between them. The CDR3 sequence is 12 residues long. CDR3 nucleotides: TGTGCCAGCAGTTTAAGTGGGAAAGGCTACACCTTC. Its translation: CASSLSGKGYTF.

The gene calls are TRBV19 and TRBJ1-5; D call uncertain. The germline gives CDR1 LNHDA, CDR2 SQIVND (reference sequence). The CDR3 runs 12 residues. Trimming removed 3 bases from V and 10 bases from J, with 10 bases in between. The CDR3 loop is CASSISGRPQHF. CDR3 DNA: TGTGCCAGTAGTATTTCTGGGAGACCCCAGCATTTT.

The chain has TRBV19 and TRBJ2-3; 7 nucleotides align to TRBD2. This CDR3 has 16 amino acids. Germline V gene lookup returns CDR1 LNHDA and CDR2 SQIVND (reference sequence). The ends lost 5 bases at V and 2 bases at J; junction bases unmatched: 10. DNA of the CDR3: TGTGCCAGTAGTCCTGTGTGGCTAGCGGACACAGATACGCAGTATTTT. It encodes CASSPVWLADTDTQYF.

This clone was found a few times. The chain combines TRBV6-5 with TRBJ1-2; D call uncertain. The V gene's germline CDR1 is MNHEY and CDR2 SVGAGI. This CDR3 is 13 amino acids long. V lost 2 bases to trimming and J lost 8 bases, with 12 bases between them. The DNA of the CDR3 is TGTGCCAGCAGTTACGACACGAGGGAGGGCTACACCTTC. It translates to CASSYDTREGYTF.

The chain links TRBV2 to TRBJ2-5; 8 positions agree with TRBD2. Looked up from germline, CDR1 is SNHLY and CDR2 is FYNNEI. Trimming cost V 4 bases and J 9 bases; bases outside gene matches: 10. This CDR3 region has 14 residues. DNA for the CDR3: TGTGCCAGCAGTGCGTCGGGGGGGGTTGCGGCCCAGTACTTC. As protein: CASSASGGVAAQYF.

V gene TRBV5-6 combines with J gene TRBJ2-7; perhaps TRBD1 as D (7 bases). V was pared by 0 bases and J by 3 bases, with 19 bases between. The CDR3 loop spans 17 amino acids. Germline-derived CDR1 and CDR2 are SGHDT and YYEEEE. The CDR3 region is CASSLVGAWQGGYEQYV. The CDR3 DNA reads TGTGCCAGCAGCTTGGTGGGGGCATGGCAGGGGGGCTACGAGCAGTACGTC.

The chain has TRBV19 and TRBJ1-1; tentatively, D is TRBD1 (5 bases). The CDR3 has 11 residues. Germline loops: CDR1 LNHDA, CDR2 SQIVND (reference sequence). Deletions cut 6 bases from V and 6 bases from J, with 8 bases between. The CDR3 sequence is CASRGEAEAFF. The CDR3 DNA sequence: TGTGCCAGTAGGGGGGAGGCTGAAGCTTTCTTT.

The sample holds one count of this clone. The V call is TRBV2, the J call TRBJ1-3, with D uncertain. CDR1 SNHLY and CDR2 FYNNEI come from the germline V gene. V gave up 3 bases and J gave up 6 bases, with 9 bases separating them. There are 13 residues in the CDR3. The CDR3, as DNA: TGTGCCAGCAGTGAGCAGGTGGCAAACACCATATATTTT. Translating it yields CASSEQVANTIYF. Filled out from reference TRBV2 and TRBJ1-3, the complete variable domain reads EPEVTQTPSHQVTQMGQEVILRCVPISNHLYFYWYRQILGQKVEFLVSFYNNEISEKSEIFDDQFSVERPDGSNFTLKIRSTKLEDSAMYFCASSEQVANTIYFGEGSWLTVV.

The chain links TRBV13 to TRBJ1-1; D is uncertain. Germline CDR1 is PRHDT and CDR2 is FYEKMQ (reference sequence). This CDR3 contains 15 residues. With 5 bases removed from V and 4 bases from J, the gap between germline ends came to 17 bases. The CDR3: CASSPSRWRGTEAFF. CDR3 DNA sequence: TGTGCCAGCAGCCCATCCCGTTGGCGGGGCACTGAAGCTTTCTTT.

This chain joins TRBV4-1 and TRBJ1-4; D is ambiguous. Germline V gene data show CDR1 as MGHRA and CDR2 as YSYEKL. Deletions cut 4 bases from V and 0 bases from J, with 12 bases between. This CDR3 is 16 amino acids long. Written as DNA, the CDR3 is TGCGCCAGCAGCCCAATGTCTGTTGCAACTAATGAAAAACTGTTTTTT. Translating gives CASSPMSVATNEKLFF.

The table lists this clone with a few counts. The chain combines TRBV4-2 with TRBJ1-4, with D maybe TRBD1 (5 bases). Germline V lookup: CDR1 LGHNA, CDR2 YNFKEQ. V lost 0 bases, J lost 3 bases, and 11 bases lay in between. This CDR3 is built from 16 residues. CDR3 in amino acids: CASSQDSGGANEKLFF. DNA for the CDR3: TGTGCCAGCAGCCAAGACAGCGGAGGGGCTAATGAAAAACTGTTTTTT.

This clone was observed a handful of times. The chain couples TRBV2 to TRBJ1-1; the D gene is possibly TRBD1 (5 bases). The length of the CDR3 is 16 residues. The V and J ends lost 7 bases and 1 base respectively, with 19 bases between them. The germline V gene encodes CDR1 SNHLY and CDR2 FYNNEI. The CDR3 bases are TGTGCCAGCACCCTGCTCGGACTGGGGGGGAACACTGAAGCTTTCTTT. Protein: CASTLLGLGGNTEAFF. Variable domain in full (rest from reference TRBV2 and TRBJ1-1): EPEVTQTPSHQVTQMGQEVILRCVPISNHLYFYWYRQILGQKVEFLVSFYNNEISEKSEIFDDQFSVERPDGSNFTLKIRSTKLEDSAMYFCASTLLGLGGNTEAFFGQGTRLTVV.

The rearrangement uses TRBV7-9 and TRBJ1-1; D may be TRBD1 (5 bases). In germline, CDR1 is SEHNR, CDR2 FQNEAQ (reference sequence). Trimming removed 1 base from V and 3 bases from J, with 18 bases in between. This CDR3 region has 17 residues. CDR3 bases: TGTGCCAGCAGCTTAGTTAGTGGACATAACATTGACACTGAAGCTTTCTTT. Its protein product is CASSLVSGHNIDTEAFF.

The chain has TRBV30 and TRBJ1-6; TRBD1 might be the D (5 bases). Trimming removed 3 bases from V and 14 bases from J, with 17 bases in between. The CDR3 is made up of 13 amino acids. Germline V CDR1 and CDR2: GTSNPN, SVGIG (reference sequence). The DNA for the CDR3 is TGTGCCTGGAGGGCCGGGACGAATACCGCCCTCCACTTT. Its translation: CAWRAGTNTALHF. Filled out from reference TRBV30 and TRBJ1-6, the complete variable domain reads SQTIHQWPATLVQPVGSPLSLECTVEGTSNPNLYWYRQAAGRGLQLLFYSVGIGQISSEVPQNLSASRPQDRQFILSSKKLLLSDSGFYLCAWRAGTNTALHFGNGTRLTVT.

The rearrangement links TRBV14 to TRBJ1-1; D unclear. The CDR3 has 13 amino acids. Germline V lookup: CDR1 SGHDN, CDR2 FVKESK. V lost 1 base and J lost 2, with 5 bases in between. CDR3 in DNA: TGTGCCAGCAGCCAAGGGACCAACACTGAAGCTTTCTTT. Its translation: CASSQGTNTEAFF.

This clone was counted between two and nine times. The genes are TRBV10-1 and TRBJ1-3; no definite D call. The V gene's germline CDR1 is WNHNN and CDR2 SYGVQD (reference sequence). CDR3 length: 15 residues. V was cut by 2 bases and J by 7 bases, with 15 bases left in between. This CDR3 is CASSETLLGRNTIYF. The CDR3 coding sequence is TGCGCCAGCAGTGAGACACTCCTCGGGCGGAACACCATATATTTT.

This clone was observed a few times. This chain connects TRBV4-1 to TRBJ1-2; D not certain. V was clipped by 0 bases and J by 0 bases, with 5 bases between them. The length of the CDR3 is 14 residues. CDR1 MGHRA and CDR2 YSYEKL come from the germline V gene. The CDR3 loop reads CASSQDVANYGYTF. CDR3 nucleotides: TGCGCCAGCAGCCAAGATGTAGCTAACTATGGCTACACCTTC.

This clone turned up a few times. The rearrangement uses TRBV19 and TRBJ1-4, with D uncertain. Trimming removed 10 bases at V and 7 bases at J, with 19 bases between. The CDR3 consists of 14 residues. The germline gives CDR1 LNHDA, CDR2 SQIVND (reference sequence). CDR3 sequence reads: CATTVTFGTEKLFF. The CDR3 region has the DNA TGTGCCACCACCGTGACCTTCGGCACTGAAAAACTGTTTTTT.

This clone has only a few counts. This chain joins TRBV6-1 and TRBJ2-7; TRBD1 matches at 8 bases. The V gene's germline CDR1 is MNHNS and CDR2 SASEGT. This CDR3 has 15 amino acids. The J segment lost 2 bases and the V segment lost 1 base, leaving 4 bases of the junction unmatched. The CDR3 DNA sequence: TGTGCCAGCAGTGAAGAGCGGACAGGGCCCTACGAGCAGTACGTC. Translated: CASSEERTGPYEQYV.

The V call is TRBV7-2, the J call TRBJ1-6; D remains unclear. The ends were cut back, 1 base at V and 9 bases at J, with 4 bases in the middle. The germline V gene has CDR1 SGHTA and CDR2 FQGNSA. The CDR3 is 12 residues long. CDR3 DNA sequence: TGTGCCAGCAGCTTAGAGGGTTCACCCCTCCACTTT. Its translation is CASSLEGSPLHF. The whole variable domain, filled in from reference TRBV7-2 and TRBJ1-6, reads GAGVSQSPSNKVTEKGKDVELRCDPISGHTALYWYRQSLGQGLEFLIYFQGNSAPDKSGLPSDRFSAERTGGSVSTLTIQRTQQEDSAVYLCASSLEGSPLHFGNGTRLTVT.

V and J are TRBV15 and TRBJ2-3; 7 bases are shared with TRBD1. Germline V gives CDR1 LNHNV, CDR2 YYDKDF (reference sequence). After removal of 5 bases from V and 6 bases from J, the junction contained 8 bases not matched to a gene. CDR3 length equals 14 residues. CDR3 protein: CATSDRVSRDTQYF. CDR3 DNA: TGTGCCACCAGCGACAGGGTATCGCGGGATACGCAGTATTTT.

V is TRBV10-2 and J is TRBJ2-1; the match to TRBD1 covers 8 bases. The CDR3 sequence is 15 residues long. The V gene end was trimmed by 6 bases and the J gene end by 2 bases; junction bases not matched to a gene: 6. Germline V gene sequence: CDR1 WSHSY, CDR2 SAAADI. CDR3 sequence: CASRTGVGTYNEQFF. DNA of the CDR3: TGCGCCAGCAGGACAGGGGTAGGGACCTACAATGAGCAGTTCTTC.

The chain is built from TRBV14 and TRBJ1-6; D unresolved. CDR3 length equals 17 residues. V was shortened by 1 base and J by 5 bases, with 15 bases between the two germline ends. Germline-derived CDR1 and CDR2 are SGHDN and FVKESK. The DNA of the CDR3 is TGTGCCAGCAGCCAAGCCTTCCGGGGTGCTAATAATTCACCCCTCCACTTT. It yields the protein CASSQAFRGANNSPLHF.